This TCR beta chain comes out of a study of blood T cell repertoires in COVID-19 (TCRdb year 2020). About the study as a whole: Samples covering the acute and convalescent phases of COVID-19 were provided by collaborators in the United States, Italy and Spain. A freely available public database, intended as a resource for researchers studying the immune response to SARS-CoV-2, is where the repertoires were released. A de-identified subject ID, COVID-19 status, age in years and sex were almost always included in the sample metadata. The dataset comprised deeply sampled blood TCRbeta repertoires from subjects exposed to, actively infected with, or recovered from COVID-19. Where HLA class I and class II types were available, the types were taken from metadata supplied by the sample provider, not from assay-based typing. Samples came from the ongoing ImmuneRACE study (first 160 participants) plus 1,254 subjects from 6 global collaborators. The prospective study material was composed of cDNA or gDNA derived from T cells, B-cell-depleted T cells, or PBMCs. The research as a whole found: How much clinical and demographic metadata was included differed by source and by participant, and the metadata was provided uncurated.

The immunoSEQ Assay, a bias-controlled multiplex PCR, was used to amplify TCRbeta CDR3 regions from genomic DNA. The paper's data handling went like this. Nucleated cell counts per sample were estimated from amplification of reference gene primers within the assay. Sequence reads were collapsed and filtered to measure the absolute abundance of every unique TCRbeta CDR3 rearrangement. For each sample, productive Simpson clonality was calculated by taking the square root of Simpson's diversity index across productive rearrangements. TCRdb provides this immuneACCESS table in a form limited to in-frame rearrangements. Some clones are lacking; in checked studies, under half of them reflect an unresolved V gene, and why the rest are absent is not known. From that table come the V and J calls and clone size; the DNA was used to work out D and trimming. The sample table holds around 250,000 clones, of which 89% were seen once. The top ten hold approximately 4.6% of the sample.

V loses 6 bases at its end and J loses 1 base; junction bases beyond the gene matches: 6. From the cysteine up to the phenylalanine, the CDR3 has a length of 15 residues. The retained sequence is limited to the CDR3, 45 bases, with the frame set at the first base. The germline V gene (reference sequence) yields LNHDA for CDR1 and SQIVND for CDR2. A second Seattle source provided samples from volunteer blood donors who had recovered from COVID-19. The collaborating institutions used their own protocols to collect whole blood in K2EDTA tubes. For TCRbeta analysis, collaborator samples were shipped as frozen whole blood, as isolated PBMCs, or as DNA extracted from either sample type. On this clone: The clone's antigen remains unknown. No per-base quality is available; no much larger clone lies one base away.

This sequence was found in a woman between 40 and 50 years old who had recovered from COVID-19. Here the chain combines TRBV19 and TRBJ2-1; 7 bases in the junction line up with TRBD2. Specimen: peripheral blood. The CDR3 in this case is CASSPLAASYNEQFF. The sequence in DNA is TGTGCCAGTAGCCCCCTAGCGGCGTCCTACAATGAGCAGTTCTTC.